One and the same sample provided the 17 T cell receptor beta chains below, sequenced in a study of CD8+CD57+ T cells in acquired aplastic anemia. Individuals selected for sequencing had exhibited CD8+CD57+ cell expansion on flow cytometry. TCR beta VDJ and CDR3 were profiled, and genomic DNA was the template. TCRdb recomputed calls from the reads with MiXCR, one row per CDR3 protein. The table has over 150,000 distinct CDR3 sequences, about 52% seen once. Sequencing used sorted CD4+, CD8+, or CD8+CD57+ T cells (not recorded which) from PBMCs. The receptor source for this set is a human donor with aplastic anemia.

The V and J genes are TRBV14 and TRBJ1-2, with D possibly matching TRBD1 (6 bases). Germline V gives CDR1 SGHDN, CDR2 FVKESK. Trimming took off 4 bases at V and 2 bases at J, with 8 bases between the two ends. The CDR3 contains 13 residues. CDR3 protein: CASSRDNNYGYTF. The CDR3 bases are TGTGCCAGCAGCCGGGACAACAACTATGGCTACACCTTC.

This rearrangement joins TRBV27 to TRBJ1-1; D is uncertain. The CDR3 is 14 amino acids. V was clipped by 4 bases and J by 0 bases, with 9 bases between them. In germline, CDR1 is MNHEY, CDR2 SMNVEV (reference sequence). CDR3 loop: CASSSPFMNTEAFF. The DNA for the CDR3 is TGTGCCAGCAGTTCTCCGTTTATGAACACTGAAGCTTTCTTT.

The gene calls are TRBV11-2 and TRBJ2-1; TRBD1 is a possible D gene (5 bases). The CDR3 has 14 residues. Trimming stripped 2 bases from V and 4 bases from J, with 9 bases between. CDR1 is SGHAT and CDR2 is FQNNGV in the germline V gene. DNA of the CDR3: TGTGCCAGCAGCTTATCACAGGAATACAATGAGCAGTTCTTC. It translates to CASSLSQEYNEQFF.

The gene calls are TRBV7-8 and TRBJ2-5; D remains unclear. V was clipped by 3 bases and J by 5 bases, with 7 bases between them. The V gene's germline CDR1 is SGHVS and CDR2 FQNEAQ. This CDR3 has 12 residues. The CDR3 sequence: CASSFRAETQYF. CDR3 DNA sequence: TGTGCCAGCAGCTTTAGAGCTGAGACCCAGTACTTC.

The J gene is TRBJ2-7, the V gene TRBV19, with TRBD2 matching 9 bases. Germline CDR1 is LNHDA and CDR2 is SQIVND (reference sequence). J lost 0 bases, V lost 6 bases, and 6 bases had no gene match. The CDR3 runs 15 residues. The CDR3 loop reads CASSLAGRNSYEQYF. CDR3 sequence (DNA): TGTGCCAGTAGCCTAGCGGGGAGAAACTCCTACGAGCAGTACTTC.

There are many counts of this clonotype. V is TRBV6-5 and J is TRBJ2-2, with a weak D call TRBD2 (6 bases). V was trimmed by 0 bases and J by 5 bases, leaving 16 bases between them. The CDR3 sequence is 17 residues long. CDR1 and CDR2 (germline): MNHEY, SVGAGI. CDR3 DNA sequence: TGTGCCAGCAGTTACTCGATCACGCGGGGTGGGACCGGGGAGCTGTTTTTT. The encoded protein is CASSYSITRGGTGELFF.

The chain couples TRBV20-1 to TRBJ2-2; TRBD2 agrees at 10 bases. Germline CDR1 and CDR2: DFQATT and SNEGSKA (reference sequence). V shed 6 bases and J 1 base; nucleotides not matched to a gene: 8. The CDR3 has 16 amino acids. This CDR3 reads CSAKASGGRNTGELFF. The CDR3 DNA is TGCAGTGCAAAGGCTAGCGGGGGCCGGAACACCGGGGAGCTGTTTTTT.

This sequence joins TRBV6-5 and TRBJ2-1, with no clear D. This CDR3 is 13 amino acids long. Germline V lookup: CDR1 MNHEY, CDR2 SVGAGI. Trimming stripped 2 bases from V and 8 bases from J, with 10 bases between. The CDR3 DNA reads as TGTGCCAGCAGTTACGTGTCGTGGGATGAGCAGTTCTTC. Its protein product is CASSYVSWDEQFF.

With regard to this clonotype: A much larger clone lies one base from this, so it may be a read error. This chain links TRBV5-6 with TRBJ1-3, with D perhaps TRBD1 (5 bases). Germline CDR1 SGHDT, CDR2 YYEEEE. The CDR3 consists of 14 residues. The CDR3 spells CASGFGTGGNTIYF. CDR3 in DNA: TGTGCCAGCGGCTTTGGGACCGGTGGAAACACCATATATTTT.

The CDR3 DNA sequence: TGCAGTGCTAGAGGCCAGGGGGCGAAAGGAACTGAAGCTTTCTTT. This encodes CSARGQGAKGTEAFF. The chain links TRBV20-1 to TRBJ1-1, with 8 positions matching TRBD1. There are 15 residues in the CDR3. Trimming at V came to 1 base and at J to 5 bases, leaving 9 bases not matched to a gene. Per the germline V gene, CDR1 is DFQATT and CDR2 is SNEGSKA (reference sequence).

This clonotype showed up just a few times. The chain joins TRBV20-1 to TRBJ1-6; D is perhaps TRBD1 (5 bases). CDR3 length equals 15 residues. Trimming took 0 bases from V and 5 from J, leaving 11 bases between them. CDR1 and CDR2 (germline): DFQATT, SNEGSKA (reference sequence). The CDR3 DNA reads as TGCAGTGCTAGAGATCGAGAAGGGGATAATTCACCCCTCCACTTT. Translation gives CSARDREGDNSPLHF.

This clonotype was observed once. The CDR3 spells CASTKTGFSPLHF. CDR3 nucleotide sequence: TGTGCCAGCACCAAGACAGGGTTCTCACCCCTCCACTTT. The chain uses TRBV6-1 and TRBJ1-6; TRBD1 matches 7 bases. Germline CDR1 reads MNHNS; CDR2 reads SASEGT. The ends lost 7 bases at V and 10 bases at J; junction bases unmatched: 7. The CDR3 loop spans 13 amino acids.

The sample holds one count of this clonotype. This sequence joins TRBV6-2 or TRBV6-3 and TRBJ1-2, with D hard to call. V lost 0 bases and J 0 bases, leaving 5 bases between the germline ends. The CDR3 totals 14 residues. The germline CDR1 and CDR2 sequences are MNHEY and SVGEGT. The CDR3: CASSYSTANYGYTF. CDR3 DNA: TGTGCCAGCAGTTACTCGACGGCTAACTATGGCTACACCTTC.

This clonotype showed up just a few times. A read error may explain this, as a much larger clone is one base away. This chain links TRBV5-1 with TRBJ2-5; tentative D call: TRBD1 (6 bases). Germline loops: CDR1 SGHRS, CDR2 YFSETQ. The CDR3 is made up of 16 amino acids. V lost 1 base and J 4 bases, leaving 17 bases between the germline ends. CDR3 sequence (DNA): TGCGCCAGCAGCTTGAGTAGGGGGTCAGTCGGAGAGACCCAGTACTTC. Protein: CASSLSRGSVGETQYF.

This clonotype has a handful of counts. The chain recombines TRBV15 with TRBJ2-7, with no clear D. The ends were cut back, 0 bases at V and 2 bases at J, with 5 bases in the middle. This CDR3 is built from 13 residues. Per the germline V gene, CDR1 is LNHNV and CDR2 is YYDKDF (reference sequence). CDR3 protein: CATSRDSAYEQYF. As DNA, the CDR3 is TGTGCCACCAGCAGAGATTCGGCCTACGAGCAGTACTTC.

Ten or more counts support this clonotype. The chain has TRBV5-1 and TRBJ2-2; 8 nucleotides match TRBD1. Germline V gene sequence: CDR1 SGHRS, CDR2 YFSETQ. Germline trimming cut 0 bases from V and 5 bases from J; bases unmatched to any gene: 9. The CDR3 is 17 residues long. CDR3 amino acids: CASSLDFRTGWTGELFF. CDR3 in DNA: TGCGCCAGCAGCTTGGATTTCCGGACAGGGTGGACCGGGGAGCTGTTTTTT.

V and J are TRBV25-1 and TRBJ2-7; the D is unclear. Germline V gene data show CDR1 as MGHDK and CDR2 as SYGVNS. CDR3 length equals 15 residues. Trimming took 1 base from V and 2 from J, leaving 12 bases between them. CDR3 bases: TGTGCCAGCAGTGAATGGGATCGTTACACCTACGAGCAGTACTTC. This codes for CASSEWDRYTYEQYF.